This T cell receptor beta chain came from a study of T cell repertoires in cytomegalovirus infection. On the study more broadly: Public TCR beta signatures were indicative of both CMV infection and a matching HLA type.

The sample holds many counts of this clonotype. TCRdb redid the calling of the reads with MiXCR, one entry per CDR3 protein. The sample comprises more than 85,000 distinct CDR3 sequences, 16% of which are singletons, and 8% rests with the top ten. The TCR sequence derives from a human donor in good health (CMV status not recorded). Some clones in this sample may be carry-over from other donors' samples. The sample taken for sequencing was PBMCs.

The CDR3 DNA sequence: TGTGCCAGCAGCTCAAACTCATGGAGCACTGAAGCTTTCTTT. Protein sequence: CASSSNSWSTEAFF. This chain connects TRBV7-2 to TRBJ1-1; D remains unclear. V was clipped by 4 bases and J by 4 bases, with 13 bases between them. The CDR3 loop spans 14 amino acids. Germline values: CDR1 SGHTA, CDR2 FQGNSA.